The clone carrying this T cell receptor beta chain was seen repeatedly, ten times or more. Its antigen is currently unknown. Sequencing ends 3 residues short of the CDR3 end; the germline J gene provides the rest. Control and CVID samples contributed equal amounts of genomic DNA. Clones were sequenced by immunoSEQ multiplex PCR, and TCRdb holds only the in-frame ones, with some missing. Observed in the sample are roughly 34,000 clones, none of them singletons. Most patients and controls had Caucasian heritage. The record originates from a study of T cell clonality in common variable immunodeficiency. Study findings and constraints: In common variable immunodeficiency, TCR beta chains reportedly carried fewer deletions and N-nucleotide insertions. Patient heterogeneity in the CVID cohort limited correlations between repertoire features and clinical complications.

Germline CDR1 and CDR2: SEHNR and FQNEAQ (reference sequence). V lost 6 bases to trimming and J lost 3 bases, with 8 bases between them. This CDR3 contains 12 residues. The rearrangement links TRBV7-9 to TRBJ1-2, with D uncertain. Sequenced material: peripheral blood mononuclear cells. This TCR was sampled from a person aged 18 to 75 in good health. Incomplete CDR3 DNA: TGTGCCAGCAGTCTTAGGGACTATGGC. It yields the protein CASSLRDYG. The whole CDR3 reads CASSLRDYGYTF.